One and the same sample provided the 29 T cell receptor beta chains below, sequenced in a study of early T cells in non-severe SARS-CoV-2 infection. TCRdb reprocessed the 5' RACE reads via MiXCR and lists one record per CDR3 protein. The sample lists around 99,000 distinct CDR3 sequences, 11% occurring once. What was sequenced was whole blood. All receptors come from an adult who was a healthcare worker with PCR-confirmed SARS-CoV-2 infection or an uninfected control (not recorded which).

The table lists this clonotype with many counts. This chain joins TRBV19 and TRBJ2-1; D possibly uses TRBD1 or TRBD2 (5 bases each). Germline V gene sequence: CDR1 LNHDA, CDR2 SQIVND (reference sequence). The CDR3 consists of 12 residues. V dropped 7 bases and J dropped 7 bases, with 11 bases sitting between them. The CDR3 coding sequence is TGTGCCAGTATGGGGGTCTCGAATGAGCAGTTCTTC. Its protein product is CASMGVSNEQFF.

This clonotype came up a few times. The V call is TRBV20-1, the J call TRBJ2-3, with D unresolved. Trimming pared 6 bases from V and 2 bases from J, leaving 9 bases between. Per the germline V gene, CDR1 is DFQATT and CDR2 is SNEGSKA (reference sequence). The CDR3 loop spans 12 amino acids. The CDR3 region is CSARWNTDTQYF. As DNA, the CDR3 is TGCAGTGCCCGATGGAACACAGATACGCAGTATTTT.

This clonotype was counted at least ten times. This chain's CDR3 is CSASSSGTYEQYF. Written as DNA, the CDR3 is TGCAGTGCTAGTTCGAGCGGAACCTACGAGCAGTACTTC. The chain employs TRBV20-1 and TRBJ2-7; D might be TRBD2 (5 bases). This CDR3 spans 13 amino acids. From germline, CDR1 is DFQATT and CDR2 SNEGSKA (reference sequence). V was cut by 3 bases and J by 2 bases, with 11 bases left in between.

This clonotype has only a few counts. The genes are TRBV28 and TRBJ1-2, with D hard to call. CDR1 is MDHEN, CDR2 SYDVKM, per germline. The length of the CDR3 is 15 residues. V lost 3 bases and J lost 2, with 13 bases in between. The CDR3: CASSFPTTGNYGYTF. CDR3 nucleotides: TGTGCCAGCAGTTTCCCGACGACGGGGAACTATGGCTACACCTTC.

This clonotype has ten or more counts. V gene TRBV7-9 combines with J gene TRBJ2-3, with TRBD2 matching 7 bases. Germline CDR1 reads SEHNR; CDR2 reads FQNEAQ (reference sequence). J was trimmed by 0 bases and V by 5 bases; bases with no gene match: 2. This CDR3 contains 14 residues. This chain's CDR3 is CASSRAGSTDTQYF. As DNA, the CDR3 is TGTGCCAGCAGCAGAGCGGGAAGCACAGATACGCAGTATTTT.

V is TRBV7-9 and J is TRBJ2-5; 7 positions match TRBD2. CDR1 and CDR2 (germline): SEHNR, FQNEAQ (reference sequence). The CDR3 is 13 residues long. The trim removed 5 bases at V and 5 bases at J, leaving 5 bases unmatched. The CDR3 DNA follows: TGTGCCAGCAGCGGGAGGGGAGGGGAGACCCAGTACTTC. Protein sequence: CASSGRGGETQYF. Looking up the rest from reference TRBV7-9 and TRBJ2-5 gives the full variable domain: DTGVSQNPRHKITKRGQNVTFRCDPISEHNRLYWYRQTLGQGPEFLTYFQNEAQLEKSRLLSDRFSAERPKGSFSTLEIQRTEQGDSAMYLCASSGRGGETQYFGPGTRLLVL.

CDR3 sequence: CASSTRLAGDLTNEQFF. In DNA form, the CDR3 reads TGTGCCAGCAGCACACGACTAGCGGGAGATTTAACCAATGAGCAGTTCTTC. The J gene is TRBJ2-1, the V gene TRBV7-9, with 12 nucleotides matching TRBD2. Germline V gene sequence: CDR1 SEHNR, CDR2 FQNEAQ (reference sequence). The J segment lost 6 bases and the V segment lost 5 bases, leaving 11 bases of the junction unmatched. The CDR3 runs to 17 residues.

This clonotype was counted many times. The chain recombines TRBV19 with TRBJ1-5; D may be TRBD1 (5 bases). V dropped 9 bases and J dropped 4 bases, with 19 bases sitting between them. The CDR3 contains 15 residues. Germline V gene lookup returns CDR1 LNHDA and CDR2 SQIVND (reference sequence). The DNA of the CDR3 is TGTGCCAGCGAAGTAGGGGAAACTCGGAATCAGCCCCAGCATTTT. It codes for CASEVGETRNQPQHF.

V and J are TRBV29-1 and TRBJ2-1, with D possibly called TRBD1 or TRBD2 (5 bases each). Germline CDR1 SQVTM, CDR2 ANQGSEA. There are 10 residues in the CDR3. With 6 bases removed from V and 9 bases from J, the gap between germline ends came to 9 bases. In DNA form, the CDR3 reads TGCAGCGTGACAGAGGGTGAGCAGTTCTTC. Translating gives CSVTEGEQFF.

The J gene is TRBJ1-2, the V gene TRBV7-2, with D unclear. V gave up 5 bases and J gave up 0 bases, with 4 bases separating them. Per germline, CDR1 SGHTA and CDR2 FQGNSA. The CDR3 is 12 residues long. Here the CDR3 DNA reads TGTGCCAGCAGCCCATCTAACTATGGCTACACCTTC. This encodes CASSPSNYGYTF.

The rearrangement joins TRBV11-3 to TRBJ2-2; D is ambiguous. Trimming stripped 4 bases from V and 0 bases from J, with 6 bases between. The germline V gene encodes CDR1 SGHNT and CDR2 YENEEA. This CDR3 spans 14 amino acids. CDR3 DNA sequence: TGTGCCAGCAGCTCCCTTCCGAACACCGGGGAGCTGTTTTTT. Its protein is CASSSLPNTGELFF.

The J gene is TRBJ1-5, the V gene TRBV12-3 or TRBV12-4, with D perhaps TRBD1 (5 bases). The CDR3 is 17 residues long. Trimming pared 3 bases from V and 0 bases from J, leaving 15 bases between. CDR3 in amino acids: CASSLGQGRGSNQPQHF. DNA of the CDR3: TGTGCCAGCAGTTTGGGGCAGGGACGGGGTAGCAATCAGCCCCAGCATTTT.

The sample holds a few counts of this clonotype. The genes are TRBV28 and TRBJ1-2, with 9 bases aligning to TRBD1. This CDR3 has 15 amino acids. Germline CDR1 reads MDHEN; CDR2 reads SYDVKM. The V segment lost 6 bases and the J segment 4 bases; nucleotides outside the gene matches: 9. This chain's CDR3 is CASRSLQGAGYGYTF. The CDR3 DNA follows: TGTGCCAGCAGAAGCTTACAGGGGGCGGGCTATGGCTACACCTTC.

V gene TRBV7-9 combines with J gene TRBJ2-1, with D perhaps TRBD1 or TRBD2 (5 bases each). V gave up 5 bases and J gave up 9 bases, with 17 bases separating them. CDR1 and CDR2 (germline): SEHNR, FQNEAQ (reference sequence). The CDR3 contains 14 residues. For the CDR3, the DNA is TGTGCCAGCAGCCCACCGCCCCGGGACGGTGAGCAGTTCTTC. This sequence encodes CASSPPPRDGEQFF.

Ten or more counts support this clonotype. This chain joins TRBV14 and TRBJ1-5; no firm D call. From germline, CDR1 is SGHDN and CDR2 FVKESK. The CDR3 runs 13 residues. The V end was cut by 0 bases, the J end by 3 bases, with 3 bases between. The CDR3 nucleotides are TGTGCCAGCAGCCAAGACCTCAATCAGCCCCAGCATTTT. Its protein is CASSQDLNQPQHF.

This clonotype was found once. The chain recombines TRBV20-1 with TRBJ2-4; tentative D call: TRBD2 (5 bases). The CDR3 runs to 11 residues. From germline, CDR1 is DFQATT and CDR2 SNEGSKA (reference sequence). V was trimmed by 1 base and J by 13 bases, leaving 11 bases between them. CDR3: CSARVYGIQYF. CDR3 coding DNA: TGCAGTGCTAGAGTGTACGGGATACAGTACTTC.

This clonotype was recorded a few times. This rearrangement joins TRBV21-1 to TRBJ1-5. TRBV21-1 constitutes a pseudogene. CDR3 length: 11 residues. This CDR3 reads CASSKFGPQHF. CDR3 DNA sequence: TGTGCCAGCAGCAAATTCGGGCCCCAGCATTTT.

J is TRBJ2-7 and V is TRBV5-1; the match to TRBD1 covers 7 bases. CDR1 SGHRS and CDR2 YFSETQ come from the germline V gene. CDR3 size: 12 residues. The trim removed 4 bases at V and 2 bases at J, leaving 0 bases unmatched. The CDR3 protein is CASSGTAYEQYF. CDR3 in DNA: TGCGCCAGCAGCGGGACAGCCTACGAGCAGTACTTC.

Comment on this clonotype: A much larger clone lies a single base off, so this may be a read error. The chain uses TRBV2 and TRBJ1-1; 9 bases agree with TRBD1. The CDR3 is 14 amino acids. In germline, CDR1 is SNHLY, CDR2 FYNNEI. CDR3: CTSSLQGANTEAFF. Here the CDR3 DNA reads TGTACCAGCAGCCTACAGGGGGCCAACACTGAAGCTTTCTTT.

A note on this clonotype: One end of the junction fails to match germline, which may point to a read error. The chain has TRBV12-3 or TRBV12-4 and TRBJ2-1; possibly TRBD2 for D (6 bases). The CDR3 is made up of 13 amino acids. CDR3 sequence (DNA): TGTGCCAGCATAGGACTAAACTACATTGAGCAGTTCTTC. This codes for CASIGLNYIEQFF.

The genes are TRBV10-3 and TRBJ2-7; weak D call: TRBD1 (6 bases). The CDR3 is 13 residues long. In germline, CDR1 is ENHRY, CDR2 SYGVKD. V dropped 6 bases and J dropped 3 bases, with 12 bases sitting between them. The CDR3 loop is CAIRGASGYEQYF. As DNA, the CDR3 is TGTGCCATCAGGGGGGCGAGCGGCTACGAGCAGTACTTC.

This clonotype was observed at least ten times. J is TRBJ1-6 and V is TRBV28; a weak D match, TRBD1 (5 bases). Trimming removed 5 bases at V and 10 bases at J, with 18 bases between. CDR1 is MDHEN and CDR2 is SYDVKM in the germline V gene. This CDR3 has 15 residues. CDR3 residues: CASSIYRDSGSPLHF. For the CDR3, the DNA is TGTGCCAGCAGTATCTACCGGGACTCGGGCTCACCCCTCCACTTT.

Comment on this clonotype: A much larger clone is a single base away; this may be a read error. This rearrangement joins TRBV14 to TRBJ2-3; tentative D call: TRBD2 (5 bases). This CDR3 is built from 14 residues. Germline V gene lookup returns CDR1 SGHDN and CDR2 FVKESK. The CDR3 region is CASSHPPSGDTRYF. The CDR3 DNA follows: TGTGCCAGCAGCCACCCTCCCAGCGGAGATACGCGGTATTTT.

The chain joins TRBV14 to TRBJ2-3; 7 positions agree with TRBD2. Per the germline V gene, CDR1 is SGHDN and CDR2 is FVKESK. There are 14 residues in the CDR3. V dropped 6 bases and J dropped 0; count of bases not matched to a gene: 3. Here the CDR3 DNA reads TGTGCCAGCAGAAGCGGGGTTAGCACAGATACGCAGTATTTT. Residues: CASRSGVSTDTQYF. The full variable domain, in which reference TRBV14 and TRBJ2-3 provide the parts outside the CDR3, is EAGVTQFPSHSVIEKGQTVTLRCDPISGHDNLYWYRRVMGKEIKFLLHFVKESKQDESGMPNNRFLAERTGGTYSTLKVQPAELEDSGVYFCASRSGVSTDTQYFGPGTRLTVL.

The rearrangement uses TRBV29-1 and TRBJ2-7; 7 bases map to TRBD2. Looked up from germline, CDR1 is SQVTM and CDR2 is ANQGSEA. This CDR3 region has 15 residues. The V segment lost 6 bases and the J segment 3 bases; nucleotides outside the gene matches: 14. The CDR3 region is CSVVGGFGGRYEQYF. DNA of the CDR3: TGCAGCGTCGTGGGGGGGTTCGGCGGGCGCTACGAGCAGTACTTC.

This clonotype was recorded many times. This chain uses TRBV29-1 with TRBJ2-1; unclear D gene. Trimming stripped 5 bases from V and 6 bases from J, with 17 bases between. This CDR3 has 14 residues. Germline values: CDR1 SQVTM, CDR2 ANQGSEA. The CDR3 nucleotides read TGCAGCGTTCCCGACGGACGACTTATCAATGAGCAGTTCTTC. It yields the protein CSVPDGRLINEQFF.

This chain uses TRBV2 with TRBJ1-2; D not certain. Trimming left V 5 bases short and J 10 bases short, with 11 bases between. Germline CDR1 SNHLY, CDR2 FYNNEI. CDR3 length: 11 residues. The CDR3 DNA reads TGTGCCAGCAGTACGGATACCGACTACACCTTC. It translates to CASSTDTDYTF.

This clonotype was seen ten or more times. The chain combines TRBV12-3 or TRBV12-4 with TRBJ2-2; the D is unclear. The V end was cut by 5 bases, the J end by 6 bases, with 10 bases between. The CDR3 runs to 13 residues. CDR3 in DNA: TGTGCCAGCAGTCCGACACGGGCCGGGGAGCTGTTTTTT. Translation: CASSPTRAGELFF.

This clonotype was counted a few times. The chain carries TRBV30 and TRBJ2-7; D ambiguous. From germline, CDR1 is GTSNPN and CDR2 SVGIG (reference sequence). V lost 0 bases, J lost 0 bases, and 6 bases lay in between. The CDR3 has 13 amino acids. The CDR3 coding sequence is TGTGCCTGGAGTGTACTTCCCTCCTACGAGCAGTACTTC. It translates to CAWSVLPSYEQYF. Filled out from reference TRBV30 and TRBJ2-7, the complete variable domain reads SQTIHQWPATLVQPVGSPLSLECTVEGTSNPNLYWYRQAAGRGLQLLFYSVGIGQISSEVPQNLSASRPQDRQFILSSKKLLLSDSGFYLCAWSVLPSYEQYFGPGTRLTVT.